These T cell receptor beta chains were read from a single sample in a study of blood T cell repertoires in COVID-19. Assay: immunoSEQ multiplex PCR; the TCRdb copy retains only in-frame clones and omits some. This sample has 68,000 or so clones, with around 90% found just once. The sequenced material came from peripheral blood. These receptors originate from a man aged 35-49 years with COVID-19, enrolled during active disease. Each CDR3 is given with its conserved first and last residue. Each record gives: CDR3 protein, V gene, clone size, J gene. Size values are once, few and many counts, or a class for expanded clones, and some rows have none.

cdr3_aa: CASSKPGQGVRTDTQYF; v_call: TRBV7-9; clone_size: .; j_call: TRBJ2-3
cdr3_aa: CATRQVSGNTIYF; v_call: TRBV24-1; clone_size: few; j_call: TRBJ1-3
cdr3_aa: CASRHPGLAGSNEQFF; v_call: TRBV13; clone_size: .; j_call: TRBJ2-1
cdr3_aa: CASSLITGTQYF; v_call: TRBV12-3/TRBV12-4; clone_size: .; j_call: TRBJ2-5
cdr3_aa: CASSEGTSTDTQYF; v_call: TRBV10-1; clone_size: .; j_call: TRBJ2-3
cdr3_aa: CASSPPGDRGTRNEQYF; v_call: TRBV5-4; clone_size: .; j_call: TRBJ2-7
cdr3_aa: CASSSDNEQFF; v_call: TRBV28; clone_size: .; j_call: TRBJ2-1
cdr3_aa: CASSSIIQMNYGYTF; v_call: TRBV11-2; clone_size: .; j_call: TRBJ1-2
cdr3_aa: CASSPGGLYEQYF; v_call: TRBV3-1/TRBV3-2; clone_size: few; j_call: TRBJ2-7
cdr3_aa: CASSLGSGLGEQYF; v_call: TRBV5-1; clone_size: few; j_call: TRBJ2-7
cdr3_aa: CASSLVRARTLYEQYF; v_call: TRBV7-2; clone_size: .; j_call: TRBJ2-7
cdr3_aa: CASSQDKGAGGPADTQYF; v_call: TRBV4-2; clone_size: .; j_call: TRBJ2-3
cdr3_aa: CASSRTGRRVTQYF; v_call: TRBV7-9; clone_size: .; j_call: TRBJ2-5
cdr3_aa: CASSGQGLLEQYF; v_call: TRBV19; clone_size: .; j_call: TRBJ2-7
cdr3_aa: CASSSGGGNEQFF; v_call: TRBV27; clone_size: .; j_call: TRBJ2-1
cdr3_aa: CAWREKGLAKNIQYF; v_call: TRBV30; clone_size: .; j_call: TRBJ2-4
cdr3_aa: CASSLLGTPNTEAFF; v_call: TRBV27; clone_size: .; j_call: TRBJ1-1
cdr3_aa: CASSSLGTGYADTQYF; v_call: TRBV27; clone_size: .; j_call: TRBJ2-3
cdr3_aa: CASSPASNGQGGTQYF; v_call: TRBV5-5; clone_size: .; j_call: TRBJ2-5
cdr3_aa: CASMSGIAKNIQYF; v_call: TRBV6-4; clone_size: .; j_call: TRBJ2-4
cdr3_aa: CASSAGTSGTYEQYF; v_call: TRBV4-2; clone_size: .; j_call: TRBJ2-7
cdr3_aa: CASSLGGGPFF; v_call: TRBV7-2; clone_size: .; j_call: TRBJ2-1